One sample yielded the 6 T cell receptor beta chains listed below, sequenced in a study of tumor-infiltrating lymphocytes in localized non-small cell lung cancer. The protocol was immunoSEQ multiplex PCR, while the TCRdb copy is restricted to in-frame clones and leaves out a portion. This sample has under 15,000 clones; approximately 84% occur once, and the top ten carry 8.5% to 10%. The sequencing input was lung tumor tissue. The receptors were gathered from a human donor with non-small cell lung cancer.

The V gene is TRBV7-9, the J gene TRBJ2-1; D perhaps matches TRBD2 (5 bases). Trimming removed 5 bases from V and 0 bases from J, with 20 bases in between. The CDR3 consists of 18 residues. The germline V gene has CDR1 SEHNR and CDR2 FQNEAQ (reference sequence). Here the CDR3 DNA reads TGTGCCAGCAGCCCCACGCCCCTAGGACTCAGCTCCTACAATGAGCAGTTCTTC. Amino acids: CASSPTPLGLSSYNEQFF.

This chain uses TRBV5-1 with TRBJ2-7; D perhaps matches TRBD1 (6 bases). Trimming removed 2 bases from V and 1 base from J, with 13 bases in between. This CDR3 contains 15 residues. The V gene's germline CDR1 is SGHRS and CDR2 YFSETQ. The CDR3: CASSLTGTISYEQYF. Here the CDR3 DNA reads TGCGCCAGCAGCTTAACAGGGACCATATCCTACGAGCAGTACTTC.

J is TRBJ2-2 and V is TRBV9; D uncertain. CDR1 and CDR2 from the germline V gene are SGDLS and YYNGEE. Trimming took off 0 bases at V and 4 bases at J, with 10 bases between the two ends. This CDR3 has 15 residues. DNA for the CDR3: TGTGCCAGCAGCGTAGCGACGGCGGCCACCGGGGAGCTGTTTTTT. Encoded protein: CASSVATAATGELFF.

This sequence joins TRBV6-1 and TRBJ1-1; D is possibly TRBD1 (5 bases). From germline, CDR1 is MNHNS and CDR2 SASEGT. This CDR3 comprises 14 residues. Trimming cost V 7 bases and J 3 bases, with 15 bases left between them. The CDR3: CASNPGTGYTEAFF. CDR3 in DNA: TGTGCCAGCAACCCTGGGACCGGGTACACTGAAGCTTTCTTT.

The rearrangement links TRBV6-6 to TRBJ1-5; D not certain. The CDR3 covers 16 residues. Trimming pared 2 bases from V and 1 base from J, leaving 12 bases between. Per the germline V gene, CDR1 is MNHNY and CDR2 is SVGAGI (reference sequence). CDR3 loop: CASSYPSGESNQPQHF. The CDR3 DNA reads as TGTGCCAGCAGTTACCCTTCGGGCGAGAGCAATCAGCCCCAGCATTTT.

V usage is TRBV7-2 and J usage is TRBJ2-7; D perhaps matches TRBD2 (5 bases). V was shortened by 2 bases and J by 4 bases, with 18 bases between the two germline ends. The CDR3 length is 16 residues. Germline CDR1 and CDR2: SGHTA and FQGNSA. The CDR3 is CASSLSSASSRYEQYF. Written as DNA, the CDR3 is TGTGCCAGCAGCTTATCGTCGGCTAGCTCTCGGTACGAGCAGTACTTC.